This TCR beta chain was identified in a study of cytomegalovirus exposure and HLA in healthy donors. Findings and limits, study-wide: Investigators reported 150 to 200 TCR beta chains as tied to cytomegalovirus. Later analysis placed DRB1 highest and HLA-C lowest in TCR association rates, which differed by HLA locus.

The PCR had 60 Vbeta and 13 Jbeta primers. TCRdb keeps only in-frame clones here, not all; method: immunoSEQ multiplex PCR. This sample yields approximately 140,000 clones, of which 82% are seen a single time; about 3.4% belongs to the top ten. The J segment lost 6 bases and the V segment lost 5 bases, leaving 16 bases of the junction unmatched. Germline V CDR1 and CDR2: SGHVS, FQNEAQ. This CDR3 contains 20 residues. Notes on this clone: The antigen remains unidentified.

The sequence derives from a man between 18 and 35 years old in good health and CMV-seropositive. The J gene is TRBJ2-1, the V gene TRBV7-8; 16 bases fit TRBD2. Sequencing input: PBMCs. The CDR3 DNA reads as TGTGCCAGCAGCATCTCGGGACTAGCGGGAGGGAGTGGCCCTCGCAATGAGCAGTTCTTC. Its translation is CASSISGLAGGSGPRNEQFF.